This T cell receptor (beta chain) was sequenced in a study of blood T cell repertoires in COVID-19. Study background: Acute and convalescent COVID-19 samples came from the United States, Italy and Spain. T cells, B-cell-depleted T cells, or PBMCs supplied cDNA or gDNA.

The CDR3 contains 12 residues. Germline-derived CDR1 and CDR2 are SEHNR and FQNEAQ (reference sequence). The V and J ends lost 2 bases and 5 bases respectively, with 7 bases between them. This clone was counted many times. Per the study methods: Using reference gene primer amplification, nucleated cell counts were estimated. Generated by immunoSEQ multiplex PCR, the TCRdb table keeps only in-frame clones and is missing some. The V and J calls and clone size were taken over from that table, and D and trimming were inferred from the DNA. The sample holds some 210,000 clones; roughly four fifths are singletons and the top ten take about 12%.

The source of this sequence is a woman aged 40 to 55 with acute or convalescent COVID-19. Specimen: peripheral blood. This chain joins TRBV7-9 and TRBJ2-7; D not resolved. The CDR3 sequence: CASSLSVHEQYF. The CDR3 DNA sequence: TGTGCCAGCAGCTTATCAGTGCACGAGCAGTACTTC.